The 25 T cell receptor beta chains presented below share a single source sample, sequenced in a study of blood T cell repertoires in COVID-19. This table comes from immunoSEQ multiplex PCR, and its TCRdb copy is limited to in-frame clones, with some not included. The sample consists of approximately 240,000 clones, nearly 90% of them appearing once. The sequencing input was peripheral blood. These receptors all stem from a middle-aged woman who had recovered from COVID-19.

The rearrangement links TRBV25-1 to TRBJ2-4; a weak D match, TRBD2 (6 bases). Trimming took 4 bases from V and 1 from J, leaving 11 bases between them. Germline V gene lookup returns CDR1 MGHDK and CDR2 SYGVNS. CDR3 length: 15 residues. The CDR3 DNA is TGTGCCAGCAGTGCCGGGGGATATGCCAAAAACATTCAGTACTTC. Protein product: CASSAGGYAKNIQYF.

This clone was detected once. The J gene is TRBJ2-5, the V gene TRBV28; 15 positions match TRBD2. CDR3 length: 17 amino acids. From germline, CDR1 is MDHEN and CDR2 SYDVKM. Losses at the gene ends were 4 bases for V and 3 bases for J; bases not matched to a gene: 6. DNA of the CDR3: TGTGCCAGCAGTTCGGGACTAGCGGGGGGCCTCAAAGAGACCCAGTACTTC. Translated, it gives CASSSGLAGGLKETQYF.

This sequence joins TRBV20-1 and TRBJ1-4; D is unresolved. From germline, CDR1 is DFQATT and CDR2 SNEGSKA (reference sequence). The CDR3 is made up of 11 amino acids. Trimming removed 3 bases from V and 6 bases from J, with 5 bases in between. In nucleotides, the CDR3 is TGCAGTGCTAGTGGAGATGAAAAACTGTTTTTT. Translated, it gives CSASGDEKLFF.

The chain employs TRBV6-4 and TRBJ2-7; D might be TRBD2 (6 bases). The CDR3 spans 12 residues. Germline-derived CDR1 and CDR2 are MRHNA and SNTAGT. V was trimmed by 7 bases and J by 7 bases, leaving 14 bases between them. The CDR3: CASIPGLLEQYF. In DNA form, the CDR3 reads TGTGCCAGCATCCCGGGACTCTTAGAGCAGTACTTC.

This chain links TRBV9 with TRBJ2-1, with a tentative D call TRBD1 (6 bases). The CDR3 is 17 amino acids. V lost 0 bases and J 0 bases, leaving 13 bases between the germline ends. Germline CDR1 reads SGDLS; CDR2 reads YYNGEE. CDR3 in amino acids: CASSVARQASSYNEQFF. The CDR3 DNA reads as TGTGCCAGCAGCGTAGCCCGACAGGCTAGCTCCTACAATGAGCAGTTCTTC.

J is TRBJ2-3 and V is TRBV19, with 10 bases matching TRBD1. With V trimmed by 4 bases and J by 5 bases, 9 bases remained unmatched. CDR1 and CDR2 (germline): LNHDA, SQIVND (reference sequence). The CDR3 is 16 residues long. This CDR3 reads CASSKGQGRSGDTQYF. Here the CDR3 DNA reads TGTGCCAGTAGTAAGGGACAGGGGCGGTCGGGAGATACGCAGTATTTT.

This chain uses TRBV7-2 with TRBJ2-2; perhaps TRBD2 as D (6 bases). The germline V gene has CDR1 SGHTA and CDR2 FQGNSA. The CDR3 has 13 residues. Trimming took 5 bases from V and 5 from J, leaving 9 bases between them. CDR3 residues: CASSIGGTGELFF. The CDR3 nucleotides read TGTGCCAGCAGCATAGGAGGGACCGGGGAGCTGTTTTTT.

The chain combines TRBV4-1 with TRBJ2-1; 11 nucleotides match TRBD2. The trim removed 0 bases at V and 4 bases at J, leaving 8 bases unmatched. The CDR3 runs to 18 residues. Germline values: CDR1 MGHRA, CDR2 YSYEKL. CDR3 bases: TGCGCCAGCAGCCAAGAAGGACTAGCGGGCTTTTCGTACAATGAGCAGTTCTTC. Protein: CASSQEGLAGFSYNEQFF.

V and J are TRBV13 and TRBJ2-7, with TRBD1 matching 12 bases. V lost 3 bases, J lost 5 bases, and 8 bases stayed unmatched. The length of the CDR3 is 16 residues. Germline CDR1 PRHDT, CDR2 FYEKMQ (reference sequence). CDR3 in DNA: TGTGCCAGCAGCTTCGGGCTGGGACAGGGGGCTGACGAGCAGTACTTC. Residues: CASSFGLGQGADEQYF.

The CDR3 loop is CATSRGRSSYNEQFF. CDR3 coding DNA: TGTGCCACCAGCAGAGGGAGGAGCTCCTACAATGAGCAGTTCTTC. This sequence joins TRBV15 and TRBJ2-1; D is perhaps TRBD2 (5 bases). The CDR3 is 15 residues long. Germline V gene data show CDR1 as LNHNV and CDR2 as YYDKDF (reference sequence). Trimming stripped 1 base from V and 0 bases from J, with 7 bases between. Variable domain in full (rest from reference TRBV15 and TRBJ2-1): DAMVIQNPRYQVTQFGKPVTLSCSQTLNHNVMYWYQQKSSQAPKLLFHYYDKDFNNEADTPDNFQSRRPNTSFCFLDIRSPGLGDTAMYLCATSRGRSSYNEQFFGPGTRLTVL.

The chain joins TRBV18 to TRBJ1-2; maybe TRBD1 (5 bases). Germline V CDR1 and CDR2: KGHSH, LQKENI. Between the trimmed V and J ends, which lost 3 bases and 2 bases, there was a span of 13 bases. This CDR3 has 15 residues. CDR3 DNA sequence: TGTGCCAGCTCACCCCCGGGGGAGGGGAACTATGGCTACACCTTC. This encodes CASSPPGEGNYGYTF.

This clone was observed a single time. The chain combines TRBV6-1 with TRBJ2-5; 7 nucleotides align to TRBD2. V was pared by 2 bases and J by 7 bases, with 7 bases of the junction left unmatched. The CDR3 extends over 14 amino acids. Germline V CDR1 and CDR2: MNHNS, SASEGT. The DNA for the CDR3 is TGTGCCAGCAGTGAAAGGGGAGGGTTTGGGACCCAGTACTTC. This codes for CASSERGGFGTQYF.

As DNA, the CDR3 is TGTGCCAGCAGCTTAGCGAACAGGGGGCCCGGGGAGCTGTTTTTT. Translating gives CASSLANRGPGELFF. The chain joins TRBV7-9 to TRBJ2-2; 9 nucleotides match TRBD1. The CDR3 runs to 15 residues. Unmatched junction bases numbered 2, after V lost 0 bases and J lost 6 bases. The germline V gene encodes CDR1 SEHNR and CDR2 FQNEAQ (reference sequence).

The chain uses TRBV28 and TRBJ2-2; TRBD2 matches 7 bases. The CDR3 consists of 15 residues. In germline, CDR1 is MDHEN, CDR2 SYDVKM. The J segment lost 6 bases and the V segment lost 6 bases, leaving 10 bases of the junction unmatched. The CDR3 loop reads CASSRPGRGAGELFF. CDR3 bases: TGTGCCAGCAGCCGTCCAGGCCGGGGGGCCGGGGAGCTGTTTTTT.

This sequence joins TRBV4-2 and TRBJ1-6; no clear D. CDR3 size: 13 residues. Trimming pared 1 base from V and 8 bases from J, leaving 6 bases between. The germline gives CDR1 LGHNA, CDR2 YNFKEQ. The CDR3 loop is CASSQVGDSPLHF. The CDR3 DNA follows: TGTGCCAGCAGCCAAGTCGGGGATTCACCCCTCCACTTT.

V and J are TRBV5-5 and TRBJ1-3, with TRBD1 matching 9 bases. Germline-derived CDR1 and CDR2 are SGHKS and YYEKEE (reference sequence). J was trimmed by 3 bases and V by 1 base; bases with no gene match: 8. The CDR3 contains 17 residues. The CDR3 DNA follows: TGTGCCAGCAGCTTGTCGTGGACAGGGGTTGGTGGAAACACCATATATTTT. Protein: CASSLSWTGVGGNTIYF.

The chain couples TRBV3-1 (or the pseudogene TRBV3-2) to TRBJ2-7; TRBD1 matches 9 bases. Germline lookup yields CDR1 LGHDT and CDR2 YNNKEL (reference sequence). CDR3 length: 14 amino acids. V lost 3 bases to trimming and J lost 3 bases; unmatched junction nucleotides: 3. The chain's CDR3 is CASSQDRGFYEQYF. CDR3 coding DNA: TGTGCCAGCAGCCAGGACAGGGGTTTCTACGAGCAGTACTTC.

V is TRBV6-6 and J is TRBJ2-1; 8 nucleotides agree with TRBD1. Germline CDR1 and CDR2: MNHNY and SVGAGI (reference sequence). The CDR3 has 14 residues. V dropped 6 bases and J dropped 6; count of bases not matched to a gene: 7. As DNA, the CDR3 is TGTGCCAGCAGGACGGGACAGGTGTTCAATGAGCAGTTCTTC. Protein: CASRTGQVFNEQFF.

This chain links TRBV5-1 with TRBJ2-1; D not resolved. V dropped 4 bases and J dropped 10 bases, with 9 bases sitting between them. CDR1 and CDR2 from the germline V gene are SGHRS and YFSETQ. This CDR3 has 11 residues. The CDR3 protein is CASSAQVEQFF. The CDR3 bases are TGCGCCAGCAGCGCCCAGGTCGAGCAGTTCTTC.

J is TRBJ2-5 and V is TRBV5-1; TRBD1 matches at 8 bases. V gave up 5 bases and J gave up 1 base; unmatched junction bases: 7. This CDR3 has 15 amino acids. From germline, CDR1 is SGHRS and CDR2 YFSETQ. The CDR3 sequence: CASSFGGTGQETQYF. CDR3 DNA: TGCGCCAGCAGTTTTGGTGGGACAGGCCAAGAGACCCAGTACTTC.

The chain couples TRBV5-1 to TRBJ2-5; 10 nucleotides match TRBD1. The germline V gene encodes CDR1 SGHRS and CDR2 YFSETQ. This CDR3 region has 15 residues. The trim removed 2 bases at V and 2 bases at J, leaving 3 bases unmatched. The CDR3 DNA follows: TGCGCCAGCAGCTTTAGGACAGGGGGACAAGAGACCCAGTACTTC. Protein sequence: CASSFRTGGQETQYF.

This chain connects TRBV7-6 to TRBJ2-7; TRBD2 matches at 10 bases. Germline V CDR1 and CDR2: SGHVS, FNYEAQ. CDR3 length: 15 amino acids. The V gene end was trimmed by 2 bases and the J gene end by 3 bases; junction bases not matched to a gene: 4. The CDR3 is CASSLSASGGYEQYF. The CDR3 DNA is TGTGCCAGCAGCTTATCGGCTAGCGGGGGCTACGAGCAGTACTTC. The full variable domain, in which reference TRBV7-6 and TRBJ2-7 provide the parts outside the CDR3, is GAGVSQSPRYKVTKRGQDVALRCDPISGHVSLYWYRQALGQGPEFLTYFNYEAQQDKSGLPNDRFSAERPEGSISTLTIQRTEQRDSAMYRCASSLSASGGYEQYFGPGTRLTVT.

This clone was observed a single time. V usage is TRBV10-3 and J usage is TRBJ2-7; maybe TRBD2 (5 bases). CDR3 length: 14 residues. The germline CDR1 and CDR2 sequences are ENHRY and SYGVKD. V was pared by 0 bases and J by 5 bases, with 11 bases between. CDR3 sequence reads: CAISESRGQDEQYF. The CDR3 DNA is TGTGCCATCAGTGAGTCACGGGGTCAGGACGAGCAGTACTTC.

J is TRBJ1-2 and V is TRBV19; a possible D gene is TRBD1 (6 bases). V was clipped by 3 bases and J by 4 bases, with 15 bases between them. Germline values: CDR1 LNHDA, CDR2 SQIVND (reference sequence). The CDR3 has 15 amino acids. The CDR3 protein is CASSIIYREGYGYTF. The CDR3 nucleotides are TGTGCCAGTAGTATCATTTACAGGGAGGGCTATGGCTACACCTTC.

The chain combines TRBV2 with TRBJ2-7; tentative D call: TRBD2 (5 bases). V was cut by 1 base and J by 2 bases, with 9 bases left in between. The CDR3 contains 14 residues. Germline CDR1 and CDR2: SNHLY and FYNNEI. In nucleotides, the CDR3 is TGTGCCAGCAGTGAAGGGGAGATAACCTACGAGCAGTACTTC. It is translated as CASSEGEITYEQYF.